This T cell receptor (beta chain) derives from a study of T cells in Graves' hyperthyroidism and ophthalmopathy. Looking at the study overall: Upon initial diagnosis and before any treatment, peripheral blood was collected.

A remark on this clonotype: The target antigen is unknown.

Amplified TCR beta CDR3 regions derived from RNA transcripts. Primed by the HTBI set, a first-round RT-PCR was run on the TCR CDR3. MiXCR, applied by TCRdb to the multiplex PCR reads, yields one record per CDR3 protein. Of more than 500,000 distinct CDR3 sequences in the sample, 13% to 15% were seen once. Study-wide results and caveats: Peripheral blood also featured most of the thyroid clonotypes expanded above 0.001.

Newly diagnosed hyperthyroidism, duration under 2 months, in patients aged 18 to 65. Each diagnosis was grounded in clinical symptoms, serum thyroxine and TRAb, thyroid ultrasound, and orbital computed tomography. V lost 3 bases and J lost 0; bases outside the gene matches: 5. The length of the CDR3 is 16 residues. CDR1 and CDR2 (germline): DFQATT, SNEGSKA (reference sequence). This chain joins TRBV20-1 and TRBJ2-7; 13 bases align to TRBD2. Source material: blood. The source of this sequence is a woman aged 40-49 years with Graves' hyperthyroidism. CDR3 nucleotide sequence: TGCAGTGCTAGCGGGACTAGCGGGATTAGCTCCTACGAGCAGTACTTC. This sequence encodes CSASGTSGISSYEQYF.